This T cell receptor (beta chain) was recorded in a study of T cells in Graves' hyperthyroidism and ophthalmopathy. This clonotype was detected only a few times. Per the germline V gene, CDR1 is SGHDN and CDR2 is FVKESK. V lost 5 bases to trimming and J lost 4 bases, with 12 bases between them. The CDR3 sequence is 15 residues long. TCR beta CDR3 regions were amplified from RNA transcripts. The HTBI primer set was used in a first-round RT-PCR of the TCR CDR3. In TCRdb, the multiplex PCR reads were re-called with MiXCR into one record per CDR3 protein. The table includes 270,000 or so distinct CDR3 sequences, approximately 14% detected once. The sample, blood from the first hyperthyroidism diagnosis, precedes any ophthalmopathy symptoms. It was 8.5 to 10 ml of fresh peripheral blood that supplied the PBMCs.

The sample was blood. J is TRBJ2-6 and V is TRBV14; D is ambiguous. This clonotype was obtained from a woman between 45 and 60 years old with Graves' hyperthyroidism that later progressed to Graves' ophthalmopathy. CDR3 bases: TGTGCCAGCAGCGTACAAGGTTTGGGGGCCAACGTCCTGACTTTC. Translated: CASSVQGLGANVLTF.